This TCR beta chain was identified during a study of shared clonotypes between healthy human individuals. Study background: Aged between 18 and 49, the donors were a couple of women and three men.

General study points: It was the non-shared clonotypes that had lower generation probabilities than clonotypes shared by all four donors.

CD45RA+ naive and CD45RA-negative memory subsets were separated from CD4+ cells. A remark on this clone: Its cognate antigen is unknown.

Assay: immunoSEQ multiplex PCR; the TCRdb copy retains only in-frame clones and omits some. Of roughly 2.6 million clones in the sample, approximately 94% were seen once. In germline, CDR1 is SNHLY, CDR2 FYNNEI. V was clipped by 11 bases and J by 5 bases, with 15 bases between them. The CDR3 is 12 amino acids. The receptor's source is a young man in good health. Sample: naive CD4+ T cells sorted from blood. Regarding subset: CD45RA+ positively selected. The chain joins TRBV2 to TRBJ2-5; D is tentatively TRBD1 or TRBD2 (5 bases each). In DNA form, the CDR3 reads TGTGCCGTGGGGCCGACGGGGGAGACCCAGTACTTC. Translating gives CAVGPTGETQYF.